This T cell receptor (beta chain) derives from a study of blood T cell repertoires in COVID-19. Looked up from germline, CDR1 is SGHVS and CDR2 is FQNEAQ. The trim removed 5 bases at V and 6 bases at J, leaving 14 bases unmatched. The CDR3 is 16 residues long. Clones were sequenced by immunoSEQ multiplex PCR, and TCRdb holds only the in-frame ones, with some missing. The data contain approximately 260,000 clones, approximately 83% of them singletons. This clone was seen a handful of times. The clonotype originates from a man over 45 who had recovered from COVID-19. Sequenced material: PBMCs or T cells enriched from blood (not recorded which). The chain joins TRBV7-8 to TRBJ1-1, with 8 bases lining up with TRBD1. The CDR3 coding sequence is TGTGCCAGCAGCCGCCCCCCTGTTACAGGGGGAGCTGAAGCTTTCTTT. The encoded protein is CASSRPPVTGGAEAFF.